The text below deals with one T cell receptor beta chain. This entry is derived from a study of blood T cell repertoires in COVID-19. Study-level information: Samples of COVID-19 (acute and convalescent) were obtained from the United States, Italy and Spain. T cells, B-cell-depleted T cells, or PBMCs supplied cDNA or gDNA.

Trimming removed 1 base at V and 2 bases at J, with 8 bases between. The CDR3 is made up of 14 amino acids. Germline values: CDR1 LNHDA, CDR2 SQIVND (reference sequence). Original processing methods: Amplified reference gene primers provided the basis for estimating nucleated cell counts. Repertoires were generated with immunoSEQ multiplex PCR, while TCRdb's copy carries only in-frame clones and drops some. V and J calls plus clone size are reproduced from that table; the DNA served to infer D and trimming. The repertoire holds about 230,000 clones, roughly 82% seen once, with approximately 1.5% in the top ten.

The specimen was peripheral blood. This TCR was sampled from a middle-aged woman who had recovered from COVID-19. The chain has TRBV19 and TRBJ1-1, with unresolved D. The CDR3 DNA reads TGTGCCAGTAGTATAGTTGGAGGCAACACTGAAGCTTTCTTT. Translating gives CASSIVGGNTEAFF.